A selection of T cell receptor beta chains follows, all from one sample in a study of circulating tumor DNA in untreated peripheral T-cell lymphoma. The assay was immunoSEQ multiplex PCR, and TCRdb's table has in-frame clones only and misses some. The sample lists about 7,300 clones; about 76% were seen once. Material for sequencing was tumor tissue. These receptors all stem from a human donor with peripheral T-cell lymphoma. Each CDR3 is given with its conserved first and last residue. A D gene is named only where the DNA matches it firmly. A clone size is listed for some rows: how often the clone was seen (once, few, many), or a class if it is expanded.

V gene	J gene	clone size	D gene	CDR3 DNA	CDR3 protein
TRBV30	TRBJ2-1	-	TRBD2	TGTGCCTGGAGTAGAGCGGGAGGGCCGGGTGAGCAGTTCTTC	CAWSRAGGPGEQFF
TRBV7-5	TRBJ2-7	-	-	TGTGCCAGCAGTCACTCTAGCGCCGGCTCCTACGAGCAGTACTTC	CASSHSSAGSYEQYF
TRBV5-1	TRBJ1-1	-	TRBD1	TGCGCCAGTCAACAGGGGTCCATGAACACTGAAGCTTTCTTT	CASQQGSMNTEAFF
TRBV18	TRBJ2-1	-	-	TGTGCCAGCTCACCTTATAAGGGACCGAAATCGAGAAGGAACAATGAGCAGTTCTTC	CASSPYKGPKSRRNNEQFF
TRBV28	TRBJ2-5	-	-	TGTGCCAGCAGTTTAGTTGGAGGGGGGGAGACCCAGTACTTC	CASSLVGGGETQYF
TRBV15	TRBJ1-1	-	-	TGTGCCACCAGCGTTGACCGGGACATCGGTCCTGAAGCTTTCTTT	CATSVDRDIGPEAFF
TRBV28	TRBJ1-1	few	-	TGTGCCAGCAGCCTTTACCAGGGAAACACTGAAGCTTTCTTT	CASSLYQGNTEAFF
TRBV28	TRBJ2-1	-	-	TGTGCCAGCAGAGCCAAAGGAACATTAAATGAGCAGTTCTTC	CASRAKGTLNEQFF
TRBV11-3	TRBJ1-2	-	-	TGTGCCAGCAGCTTGGATGTAGGGTCACGAAACTATGGCTACACCTTC	CASSLDVGSRNYGYTF
TRBV18	TRBJ2-1	-	-	TGTGCCAGCTCACCACAGCCGAGCTCCTACAATGAGCAGTTCTTC	CASSPQPSSYNEQFF
TRBV6-8	TRBJ1-5	-	TRBD1	TGTGCCGCCACAGGGGGCTTGAGCAATCAGCCCCAGCATTTT	CAATGGLSNQPQHF
TRBV28	TRBJ1-3	-	-	TGTGCCAGTGGGGTGGGGTCCCTCTCTGGAAACACCATATATTTT	CASGVGSLSGNTIYF
TRBV28	TRBJ2-5	-	-	TGTGCCAGCAGTTTCCTAGGCAGACAAGAGACCCAGTACTTC	CASSFLGRQETQYF
TRBV28	TRBJ2-7	-	TRBD2	TGTGCCAGCAGTTCGGGGGGGAGCTCCTACGAGCAGTACTTC	CASSSGGSSYEQYF
TRBV1	TRBJ2-7	-	-	TGCGCCAGCAGGCGACGGATAGAGGACTTCTCCTCCTACGAGCAGTACTTC	CASRRRIEDFSSYEQYF
TRBV19	TRBJ2-7	-	-	TGTGCCAGTAGTATAGGTTCCGGGTACGAGCAGTACTTC	CASSIGSGYEQYF
TRBV15	TRBJ2-7	once	TRBD1	TGTGCCACCAGCAGAGATATCAGCGGGACAGGGCAAGAAGAGCAGTACTTC	CATSRDISGTGQEEQYF
TRBV2	TRBJ2-7	-	-	TGTGCCAGCAGTCGAGAAATCACCTACGAGCAGTACTTC	CASSREITYEQYF
TRBV27	TRBJ1-5	once	-	TGTGCCAGCAGTTTAAAAGGGGGCAATCAGCCCCAGCATTTT	CASSLKGGNQPQHF
TRBV5-1	TRBJ2-1	-	TRBD1	TGCGCCAGCAGCTGGAGGACCGGGACAGGTTACAATGAGCAGTTCTTC	CASSWRTGTGYNEQFF